The clone carrying this T cell receptor (beta chain) was found once. Its specificity is not known. This entry comes from a study of shared clonotypes between healthy human individuals. Findings and caveats of the study: Several donors showed sharing of approximately 5% of naive CD4 clonotypes. Sequencing depth was a factor that was expected to affect clonotype sharing among donors.

Naive CD8 cells lacked CD45RO, underwent positive selection for CCR7 and left out terminally differentiated effector memory CD45RA+ cells. The germline V and J ends were trimmed by 2 bases and 4 bases, with 12 bases remaining between them. The CDR3 spans 14 residues. CDR1 and CDR2 (germline): SGDLS, YYNGEE. Assay: immunoSEQ multiplex PCR; the TCRdb copy retains only in-frame clones and omits some. The sample holds about 2 million clones, approximately 95% seen once. The chain uses TRBV9 and TRBJ1-1, with TRBD1 as a possible D gene (5 bases). This sequence originates from a man aged 18 to 29 in good health. Source material: naive CD8+ T cells sorted from blood. CDR3 nucleotide sequence: TGTGCCAGCAGCGTCGACGATGGGGGCACTGAAGCTTTCTTT. This encodes CASSVDDGGTEAFF.